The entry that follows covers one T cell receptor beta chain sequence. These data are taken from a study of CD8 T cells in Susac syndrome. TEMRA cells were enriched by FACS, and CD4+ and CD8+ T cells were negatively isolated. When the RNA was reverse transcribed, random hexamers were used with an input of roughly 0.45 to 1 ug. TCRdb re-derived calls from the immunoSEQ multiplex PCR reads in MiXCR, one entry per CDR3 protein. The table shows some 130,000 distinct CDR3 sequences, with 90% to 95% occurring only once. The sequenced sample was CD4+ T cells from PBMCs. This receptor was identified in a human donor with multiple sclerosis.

In DNA, the CDR3 is TGCAGTGCCCCCCGGGGAGGTTCGATATGGGGCGAGCAGTACTTC. Its protein product is CSAPRGGSIWGEQYF. This chain connects TRBV20-1 to TRBJ2-7, with D tentatively TRBD2 (6 bases). Germline assignment: CDR1 DFQATT and CDR2 SNEGSKA (reference sequence). The CDR3 is 15 amino acids. Trimming pared 6 bases from V and 6 bases from J, leaving 24 bases between.